This T cell receptor (beta chain) came from a study of blood T cell repertoires in COVID-19. Study in general: Sites in the United States, Italy and Spain provided acute and convalescent COVID-19 samples.

In the authors' methods: Estimation of nucleated cell counts was performed using reference gene primer amplification. Sequenced by immunoSEQ multiplex PCR; TCRdb stores in-frame clones only, minus some. V and J calls plus clone size are reproduced from that table; the DNA served to infer D and trimming. Of roughly 410,000 clones in the sample, around 89% were seen once. Enrollment of patients from Seattle took place during active infection, with longitudinal follow-up. V gave up 1 base and J gave up 3 bases, with 7 bases separating them. The germline V gene encodes CDR1 SGHAT and CDR2 FQNNGV. This CDR3 contains 14 residues.

The clonotype comes from a middle-aged woman with COVID-19, enrolled during active disease. The sequenced sample was peripheral blood. The chain uses TRBV11-2 and TRBJ2-1; TRBD2 is a possible D gene (6 bases). This CDR3 is CASSLGGIYNEQFF. CDR3 bases: TGTGCCAGCAGCTTAGGCGGGATCTACAATGAGCAGTTCTTC.